This is a list of T cell receptor beta chains from one sample in a study of CD4 T cells in relation to SARS-CoV-2 and coronaviruses. No cognate antigen is known for these TCRs. Generated by immunoSEQ multiplex PCR, the TCRdb table keeps only in-frame clones and is missing some. The sample shows about 18,000 clones, 77% of them seen only once. Sequenced: CD4+ T cells from PBMCs, cultured in vitro. The receptors were gathered from a human donor in good health. Both conserved end residues are part of each CDR3. The D gene is left open where the match is weak. Some rows mark clone size as missing; the rest say once, few, many or name a class of expanded clone.

CASSPAGSSYEQYF | TGTGCCAGCAGCCCAGCGGGGAGCTCCTACGAGCAGTACTTC | TRBV5-4 | TRBD2 | TRBJ2-7 | once | 14
CASEIDRAHEKLFF | TGTGCCAGCGAGATAGACAGGGCACATGAAAAACTGTTTTTT | TRBV6-5 | TRBD1 | TRBJ1-4 | NA | 14
CATSRGTDEQFF | TGTGCCACCAGCAGAGGGACGGATGAGCAGTTCTTC | TRBV15 | NA | TRBJ2-1 | NA | 12
CASSQPTGQSRAYEQYF | TGCGCCAGCAGCCAACCCACAGGACAGAGTCGGGCTTACGAGCAGTACTTC | TRBV4-1 | NA | TRBJ2-7 | NA | 17
CASSQDLGRITEAFF | TGTGCCAGCAGCCAAGATCTAGGTCGGATCACTGAAGCTTTCTTT | TRBV14 | NA | TRBJ1-1 | few | 15
CATSRRTGGNTEAFF | TGTGCCACCAGCCGTCGGACAGGGGGAAACACTGAAGCTTTCTTT | TRBV15 | TRBD1 | TRBJ1-1 | NA | 15
CASSQTGTITDTQYF | TGTGCCAGCAGCCAAACCGGGACTATAACAGATACGCAGTATTTT | TRBV3-1/TRBV3-2 | TRBD2 | TRBJ2-3 | NA | 15
CASSGLLNSPLHF | TGTGCCAGCAGTGGTCTCTTGAATTCACCCCTCCACTTT | TRBV12-3/TRBV12-4 | NA | TRBJ1-6 | NA | 13
CASSRTQGFNEQYF | TGTGCCAGCTCACGCACACAGGGGTTCAACGAGCAGTACTTC | TRBV18 | TRBD1 | TRBJ2-7 | NA | 14
CASSADWTNTGELFF | TGTGCCAGCAGCGCCGACTGGACGAACACCGGGGAGCTGTTTTTT | TRBV7-9 | NA | TRBJ2-2 | NA | 15
CASSEALTGGYNEQFF | TGTGCCAGCAGTGAAGCGCTTACTGGGGGCTACAATGAGCAGTTCTTC | TRBV6-1 | NA | TRBJ2-1 | NA | 16
CASSRIADSYEQYF | TGTGCCAGCAGTCGTATCGCAGATTCCTACGAGCAGTACTTC | TRBV27 | NA | TRBJ2-7 | NA | 14
CAWSKGLNTEAFF | TGTGCCTGGAGTAAGGGGTTGAACACTGAAGCTTTCTTT | TRBV30 | NA | TRBJ1-1 | once | 13
CASSVDRNYGYTF | TGTGCCAGCAGCGTAGACAGGAACTATGGCTACACCTTC | TRBV9 | NA | TRBJ1-2 | NA | 13
CASSLDWDNEQFF | TGTGCCAGCAGTTTAGACTGGGACAATGAGCAGTTCTTC | TRBV28 | NA | TRBJ2-1 | few | 13
CASSFGKLGGSSGELFF | TGCGCCAGCAGCTTCGGCAAACTCGGGGGTAGCTCCGGGGAGCTGTTTTTT | TRBV5-1 | NA | TRBJ2-2 | NA | 17
CASSAQNEQFF | TGTGCCAGCAGTGCGCAGAATGAGCAGTTCTTC | TRBV12-3/TRBV12-4 | NA | TRBJ2-1 | NA | 11
CASSPDPTYEQYF | TGTGCCAGCAGCCCCGATCCTACCTACGAGCAGTACTTC | TRBV7-8 | NA | TRBJ2-7 | NA | 13
CASSRQENSPLHF | TGTGCCAGCAGCAGACAGGAAAATTCACCCCTCCACTTT | TRBV7-3 | NA | TRBJ1-6 | NA | 13
CASSPRDSYNSPLHF | TGTGCCAGCTCACCTCGGGACAGTTATAATTCACCCCTCCACTTT | TRBV18 | TRBD1 | TRBJ1-6 | NA | 15
CASSSGWDIGQYF | TGTGCCAGCAGTTCAGGGTGGGACATCGGGCAGTACTTC | TRBV6-5 | NA | TRBJ2-7 | NA | 13
CASSVGQGAFEAFF | TGTGCCAGCAGCGTAGGTCAGGGGGCGTTTGAAGCTTTCTTT | TRBV9 | TRBD1 | TRBJ1-1 | few | 14
CASSSRTANTEAFF | TGTGCCAGCAGCTCCCGGACAGCCAACACTGAAGCTTTCTTT | TRBV28 | NA | TRBJ1-1 | NA | 14
CAWSVFGKGALGGYTF | TGTGCCTGGAGTGTATTCGGGAAGGGGGCCCTCGGTGGCTACACCTTC | TRBV30 | TRBD1 | TRBJ1-2 | NA | 16
CASSGPREGGYEQYF | TGTGCCAGCAGTGGCCCGCGCGAGGGTGGGTACGAGCAGTACTTC | TRBV2 | NA | TRBJ2-7 | few | 15
CASSFFGRNQPQHF | TGTGCCAGCAGTTTTTTCGGACGCAATCAGCCCCAGCATTTT | TRBV28 | NA | TRBJ1-5 | NA | 14
CASSSGLALTYNEQFF | TGTGCCAGCAGCTCGGGACTAGCGCTAACCTACAATGAGCAGTTCTTC | TRBV7-3 | TRBD2 | TRBJ2-1 | NA | 16
CASSTAAKNIQYF | TGTGCCAGTAGTACGGCAGCCAAAAACATTCAGTACTTC | TRBV19 | NA | TRBJ2-4 | NA | 13
CASSLYGKSSYEQYF | TGTGCCAGCAGCTTGTACGGAAAGAGCTCCTACGAGCAGTACTTC | TRBV5-5 | NA | TRBJ2-7 | NA | 15
CASSPDRTGRTDTQYF | TGTGCCAGCAGCCCCGACCGGACAGGCCGCACAGATACGCAGTATTTT | TRBV7-3 | TRBD1 | TRBJ2-3 | NA | 16
CASSSPISLTVNTEAFF | TGCGCCAGCAGCTCGCCCATATCCTTGACAGTTAACACTGAAGCTTTCTTT | TRBV10-1 | NA | TRBJ1-1 | NA | 17